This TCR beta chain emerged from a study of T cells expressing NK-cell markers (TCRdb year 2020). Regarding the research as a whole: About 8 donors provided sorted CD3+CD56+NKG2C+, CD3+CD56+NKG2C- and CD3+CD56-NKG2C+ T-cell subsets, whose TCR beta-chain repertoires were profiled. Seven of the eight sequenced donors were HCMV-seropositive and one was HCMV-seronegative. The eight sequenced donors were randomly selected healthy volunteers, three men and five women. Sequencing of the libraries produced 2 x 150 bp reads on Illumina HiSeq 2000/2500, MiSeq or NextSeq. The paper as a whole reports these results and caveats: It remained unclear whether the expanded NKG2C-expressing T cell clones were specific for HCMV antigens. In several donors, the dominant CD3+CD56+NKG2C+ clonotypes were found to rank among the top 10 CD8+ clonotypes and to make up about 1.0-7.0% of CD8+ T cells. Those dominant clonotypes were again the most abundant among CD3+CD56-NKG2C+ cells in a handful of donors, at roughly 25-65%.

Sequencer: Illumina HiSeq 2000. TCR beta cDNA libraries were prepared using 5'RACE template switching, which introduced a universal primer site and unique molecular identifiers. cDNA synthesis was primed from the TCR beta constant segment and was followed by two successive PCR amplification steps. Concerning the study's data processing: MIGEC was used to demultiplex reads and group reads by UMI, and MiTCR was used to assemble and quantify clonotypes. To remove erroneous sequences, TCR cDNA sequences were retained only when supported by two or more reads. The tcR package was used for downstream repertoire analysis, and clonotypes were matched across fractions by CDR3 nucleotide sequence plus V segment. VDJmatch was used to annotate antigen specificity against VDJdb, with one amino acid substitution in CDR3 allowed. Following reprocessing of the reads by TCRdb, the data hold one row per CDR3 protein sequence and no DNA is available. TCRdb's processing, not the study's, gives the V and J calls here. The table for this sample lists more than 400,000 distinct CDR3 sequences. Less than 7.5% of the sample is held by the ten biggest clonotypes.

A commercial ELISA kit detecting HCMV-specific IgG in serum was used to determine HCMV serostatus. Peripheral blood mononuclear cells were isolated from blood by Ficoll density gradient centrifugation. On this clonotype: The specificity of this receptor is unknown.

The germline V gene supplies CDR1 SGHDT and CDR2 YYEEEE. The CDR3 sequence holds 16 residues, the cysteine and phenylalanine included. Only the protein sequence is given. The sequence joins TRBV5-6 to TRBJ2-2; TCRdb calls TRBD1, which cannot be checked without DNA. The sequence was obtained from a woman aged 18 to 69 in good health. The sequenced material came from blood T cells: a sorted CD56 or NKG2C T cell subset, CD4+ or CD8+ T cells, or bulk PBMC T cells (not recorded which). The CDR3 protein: CASSLPGQANTGELFF.